The 2 T cell receptor beta chains reported below all come from one sample, sequenced in a study of blood T cell repertoires in COVID-19. The method was immunoSEQ multiplex PCR; TCRdb's version includes in-frame clones alone and lacks a portion of them. The data show about 300,000 clones, about 85% seen once. Material for sequencing was PBMCs or T cells enriched from blood (not recorded which). These TCRs come from a woman aged 25 to 39 who had recovered from COVID-19.

The CDR3 spells CASSGGNQGGGANVLTF. CDR3 in DNA: TGTGCCAGCAGCGGGGGCAATCAGGGTGGTGGGGCCAACGTCCTGACTTTC. This sequence joins TRBV9 and TRBJ2-6; possibly TRBD1 for D (5 bases). CDR1 and CDR2 from the germline V gene are SGDLS and YYNGEE. V was clipped by 3 bases and J by 3 bases, with 16 bases between them. The CDR3 is made up of 17 amino acids.

This sequence joins TRBV9 and TRBJ1-3; tentative D call: TRBD1 (5 bases). V gave up 3 bases and J gave up 0 bases, with 16 bases separating them. This CDR3 is 17 amino acids long. Germline lookup yields CDR1 SGDLS and CDR2 YYNGEE. The CDR3 coding sequence is TGTGCCAGCAGCGCGGAGGGACTGCTGAGCTCTGGAAACACCATATATTTT. As protein: CASSAEGLLSSGNTIYF.